Presented here are 15 T cell receptor beta chains from one specimen sequenced in a study of shared clonotypes between healthy human individuals. Data came from immunoSEQ multiplex PCR; TCRdb stores just in-frame clones and leaves some out. The sample records 500,000 to 650,000 clones, 70% to 80% being singletons. The specimen sequenced was PBMCs. Receptors originate from a woman aged 40 to 50 in good health. Some clones in this sample may be carry-over from other donors' samples.

This clone was picked up a small number of times. The rearrangement joins TRBV7-2 to TRBJ1-5, with 12 bases aligning to TRBD1. The V segment lost 5 bases and the J segment 7 bases; nucleotides outside the gene matches: 3. The CDR3 runs 14 residues. Germline V gene lookup returns CDR1 SGHTA and CDR2 FQGNSA. The CDR3 bases are TGTGCCAGCAGCCAGGGACAGGGGGCCCAGCCCCAGCATTTT. This gives the protein CASSQGQGAQPQHF. The variable domain in full, with the rest retrieved from reference TRBV7-2 and TRBJ1-5, is GAGVSQSPSNKVTEKGKDVELRCDPISGHTALYWYRQSLGQGLEFLIYFQGNSAPDKSGLPSDRFSAERTGGSVSTLTIQRTQQEDSAVYLCASSQGQGAQPQHFGDGTRLSIL.

For this clone: This sample includes further DNA sequences coding for the same CDR3. The chain carries TRBV4-1 and TRBJ2-4; 7 bases map to TRBD1. The length of the CDR3 is 14 residues. Germline CDR1 MGHRA, CDR2 YSYEKL. The V gene end was trimmed by 8 bases and the J gene end by 4 bases; junction bases not matched to a gene: 8. The CDR3 DNA is TGCGCCAGCTCTCCGGGGACAGCAAAAAACATTCAGTACTTC. Translated, it gives CASSPGTAKNIQYF.

The genes are TRBV30 and TRBJ2-7; D could derive from TRBD1 or TRBD2 (5 bases each). The CDR3 runs 15 residues. Germline CDR1 GTSNPN, CDR2 SVGIG (reference sequence). V was cut by 0 bases and J by 2 bases, with 14 bases left in between. The CDR3 sequence is CAWSVGTDEAYEQYF. In DNA form, the CDR3 reads TGTGCCTGGAGTGTAGGGACCGACGAGGCCTACGAGCAGTACTTC.

This clone was observed a handful of times. The V call is TRBV7-2, the J call TRBJ2-5, with TRBD2 as a possible D gene (6 bases). This CDR3 is built from 13 residues. V shed 5 bases and J shed 9 bases, with 16 bases lying between them. Germline CDR1 and CDR2: SGHTA and FQGNSA. The CDR3 DNA reads as TGTGCCAGCAGCCCGGGACTCTATTCGGCCCAGTACTTC. As protein: CASSPGLYSAQYF.

A few counts support this clone. The chain employs TRBV7-2 and TRBJ2-5, with D possibly TRBD1 on 5 matching bases. CDR3 length: 13 amino acids. CDR1 SGHTA and CDR2 FQGNSA come from the germline V gene. Deletions cut 3 bases from V and 5 bases from J, with 10 bases between. CDR3 nucleotides: TGTGCCAGCAGCTTTGGGGCTAGGGAGACCCAGTACTTC. Its protein product is CASSFGARETQYF.

This clone was recorded only once. The chain uses TRBV11-2 and TRBJ2-4, with a possible D match to TRBD2 (6 bases). This CDR3 region has 18 residues. V was clipped by 4 bases and J by 0 bases, with 19 bases between them. The germline CDR1 and CDR2 sequences are SGHAT and FQNNGV. The CDR3 region is CASSSHRGSGLAKNIQYF. The CDR3 DNA sequence: TGTGCCAGCAGCTCCCACCGGGGTAGCGGCCTAGCCAAAAACATTCAGTACTTC.

The rearrangement uses TRBV19 and TRBJ1-5, with 7 bases identical to TRBD1. Losses at the gene ends were 3 bases for V and 6 bases for J; bases not matched to a gene: 8. The CDR3 extends over 15 amino acids. Germline CDR1 is LNHDA and CDR2 is SQIVND (reference sequence). CDR3 region: CASSIERGRIQPQHF. DNA for the CDR3: TGTGCCAGTAGTATTGAGAGGGGGCGCATTCAGCCCCAGCATTTT.

The chain employs TRBV5-4 and TRBJ2-5; TRBD2 agrees at 7 bases. Germline loops: CDR1 SGHNT, CDR2 YYREEE (reference sequence). The V and J ends lost 3 bases and 3 bases, in that order; junction bases with no gene match: 5. This CDR3 comprises 14 residues. The CDR3 region has the DNA TGTGCCAGCAGCTGGGTTGGGACTAAAGAGACCCAGTACTTC. Its protein is CASSWVGTKETQYF.

A remark on this clone: One base away lies a much larger clone, so this may be a sequencing read error. This chain links TRBV2 with TRBJ2-1, with D perhaps TRBD2 (6 bases). In germline, CDR1 is SNHLY, CDR2 FYNNEI. This CDR3 region has 16 residues. The V end was cut by 6 bases, the J end by 1 base, with 16 bases between. The CDR3 nucleotides read TGTGCCAGCAGGGTCGGTTTGGGACTGTCCTACAATGAGCAGTTCTTC. Translating gives CASRVGLGLSYNEQFF.

Points on this clone: This could be a read error, since a much larger clone is one nucleotide away. The genes are TRBV14 and TRBJ2-7; TRBD1 matches 8 bases. CDR3 length: 14 amino acids. CDR1 SGHDN and CDR2 FVKESK come from the germline V gene. The CDR3 DNA reads TGTGCCAGCAGCCCCCGGACAGGGCCCTACGGGCAGTACTTC. Translation gives CASSPRTGPYGQYF.

The chain is built from TRBV4-3 and TRBJ2-3; the D gene is possibly TRBD2 (6 bases). This CDR3 has 15 residues. The V end lost 0 bases, the J end lost 3 bases, and 10 bases lay between the germline ends. CDR1 and CDR2 from the germline V gene are LGHNA and YSLEER. In DNA form, the CDR3 reads TGCGCCAGCAGCCAAGAGTTTCGGGGGACAGATACGCAGTATTTT. Encoded protein: CASSQEFRGTDTQYF.

The rearrangement joins TRBV18 to TRBJ1-2, with TRBD1 as a possible D gene (6 bases). CDR1 is KGHSH, CDR2 LQKENI, per germline. This CDR3 region has 14 residues. Trimming shortened V by 2 bases and J by 3 bases, and 10 bases separated the two germline ends. The CDR3 sequence is CASSPGGTDYGYTF. The CDR3 bases are TGTGCCAGCTCACCAGGGGGCACGGACTATGGCTACACCTTC.

This chain uses TRBV7-9 with TRBJ2-5; a weak D match, TRBD1 (5 bases). The CDR3 has 15 amino acids. Germline V CDR1 and CDR2: SEHNR, FQNEAQ (reference sequence). The V gene lost 2 bases and the J gene lost 6 bases, with 16 bases spanning the gap. CDR3 sequence (DNA): TGTGCCAGCAGCTTAATCCAGGGTCAGGAGCAGACCCAGTACTTC. Amino acid sequence: CASSLIQGQEQTQYF.

The rearrangement uses TRBV30 and TRBJ2-1; D possibly corresponds to TRBD2 (6 bases). From germline, CDR1 is GTSNPN and CDR2 SVGIG (reference sequence). Deletions cut 3 bases from V and 7 bases from J, with 22 bases between. The CDR3 is made up of 16 amino acids. The CDR3 DNA sequence: TGTGCCTGGAGGGATCTACTAGCCCCAAATGGGAATGAGCAGTTCTTC. Protein sequence: CAWRDLLAPNGNEQFF.

This chain joins TRBV5-4 and TRBJ2-3, with D possibly being TRBD1 or TRBD2 (5 bases each). This CDR3 has 13 amino acids. With 5 bases removed from V and 4 bases from J, the gap between germline ends came to 11 bases. The germline V gene encodes CDR1 SGHNT and CDR2 YYREEE (reference sequence). CDR3 nucleotide sequence: TGTGCCAGCAGGCCCGGGACCTCAGATACGCAGTATTTT. The encoded protein is CASRPGTSDTQYF.